These 24 T cell receptor beta chains came from one sample sequenced in a study of blood T cells in healthy people across ages. Primers used in a second PCR of about 7 to 11 cycles were a sample-barcoded 5' primer and a J-beta primer mix. TCRdb reanalysed the 5' RACE reads using MiXCR and keeps one entry per CDR3 protein. Of hundreds of thousands of distinct CDR3 sequences in the sample, about 45% were seen once. Source material: blood. The receptors were sampled from a man older than 75 in good health.

This clonotype was observed a few times. The rearrangement uses TRBV2 and TRBJ2-7, with 7 bases lining up with TRBD2. CDR1 is SNHLY, CDR2 FYNNEI, per germline. This CDR3 spans 16 amino acids. The trim removed 4 bases at V and 3 bases at J, leaving 12 bases unmatched. The CDR3 nucleotides are TGTGCCAGCAGTGGAGGGATGGGAGGGTTAATCTACGAGCAGTACTTC. Translating it yields CASSGGMGGLIYEQYF. Variable domain in full (rest from reference TRBV2 and TRBJ2-7): EPEVTQTPSHQVTQMGQEVILRCVPISNHLYFYWYRQILGQKVEFLVSFYNNEISEKSEIFDDQFSVERPDGSNFTLKIRSTKLEDSAMYFCASSGGMGGLIYEQYFGPGTRLTVT.

The V call is TRBV4-3, the J call TRBJ1-4; possibly TRBD1 for D (6 bases). The CDR3 sequence is 13 residues long. The germline V and J ends were trimmed by 4 bases and 7 bases, with 10 bases remaining between them. Looked up from germline, CDR1 is LGHNA and CDR2 is YSLEER. The CDR3 loop reads CASSPLRGEKLFF. The CDR3 DNA reads as TGCGCCAGCAGCCCACTCAGGGGTGAAAAACTGTTTTTT.

The chain couples TRBV20-1 to TRBJ2-5; 8 bases align to TRBD1. The end of the DNA fits TRBJ2-7 better, so the J call may be wrong. The CDR3 has 13 amino acids. Germline assignment: CDR1 DFQATT and CDR2 SNEGSKA (reference sequence). CDR3 loop: CSARWQGAPEQYF. CDR3 nucleotide sequence: TGCAGTGCTAGATGGCAGGGGGCTCCCGAGCAGTACTTC.

The chain recombines TRBV20-1 with TRBJ2-5; 7 bases are shared with TRBD1. The V and J ends lost 6 bases and 5 bases, in that order; junction bases with no gene match: 9. The CDR3 totals 13 residues. Per the germline V gene, CDR1 is DFQATT and CDR2 is SNEGSKA (reference sequence). The CDR3 protein is CSALSTGRETQYF. The CDR3 DNA reads TGCAGTGCCCTCTCGACAGGGCGTGAGACCCAGTACTTC.

This clonotype was detected a few times. The V and J genes are TRBV7-2 and TRBJ2-2; no definite D call. V lost 1 base and J lost 1, with 4 bases in between. Germline loops: CDR1 SGHTA, CDR2 FQGNSA. The CDR3 contains 14 residues. CDR3 nucleotide sequence: TGTGCCAGCAGCTTAGGGGTGAACACCGGGGAGCTGTTTTTT. It translates to CASSLGVNTGELFF.

The chain uses TRBV3-1 and TRBJ2-1, with 10 bases identical to TRBD2. The CDR3 runs to 15 residues. V shed 6 bases, J shed 3 bases, and the junction held 5 bases outside the gene matches. Germline V gene sequence: CDR1 LGHDT, CDR2 YNNKEL (reference sequence). The CDR3, as DNA: TGTGCCAGCAGAACCGGGACTAGCGACTACAATGAGCAGTTCTTC. Translated: CASRTGTSDYNEQFF.

This clonotype came up a few times. This chain links TRBV9 with TRBJ2-1; no firm D call. Germline V gene sequence: CDR1 SGDLS, CDR2 YYNGEE. With 4 bases removed from V and 4 bases from J, the gap between germline ends came to 12 bases. The CDR3 is 14 residues long. The CDR3 nucleotides are TGTGCCAGCAGCCCAAGATACTTTTACAATGAGCAGTTCTTC. Translating gives CASSPRYFYNEQFF.

The chain carries TRBV7-9 and TRBJ1-5; a possible D gene is TRBD1 (5 bases). The CDR3 is made up of 13 amino acids. V shed 5 bases and J shed 11 bases, with 16 bases lying between them. CDR1 is SEHNR, CDR2 FQNEAQ, per germline (reference sequence). CDR3 nucleotides: TGTGCCAGCAGCCCGGACGGAATGGGGGCCCAGCATTTT. Translation gives CASSPDGMGAQHF. Looking up the rest from reference TRBV7-9 and TRBJ1-5 gives the full variable domain: DTGVSQNPRHKITKRGQNVTFRCDPISEHNRLYWYRQTLGQGPEFLTYFQNEAQLEKSRLLSDRFSAERPKGSFSTLEIQRTEQGDSAMYLCASSPDGMGAQHFGDGTRLSIL.

A few counts support this clonotype. The chain recombines TRBV12-3 or TRBV12-4 with TRBJ2-3; D possibly matches TRBD1 or TRBD2 (5 bases each). The CDR3 extends over 14 amino acids. Trimming shortened V by 4 bases and J by 5 bases, and 13 bases separated the two germline ends. As DNA, the CDR3 is TGTGCCAGCAGTTCCTCTTCGGGGCAAGATACGCAGTATTTT. This encodes CASSSSSGQDTQYF.

This clonotype was picked up a small number of times. The chain has TRBV18 and TRBJ2-1; TRBD2 is a possible D gene (6 bases). CDR3 size: 15 residues. The V and J ends lost 0 bases and 4 bases respectively, with 10 bases between them. The germline V gene encodes CDR1 KGHSH and CDR2 LQKENI. CDR3 amino acids: CASSPPWTTYNEQFF. The DNA for the CDR3 is TGTGCCAGCTCACCACCCTGGACTACTTACAATGAGCAGTTCTTC.

The chain joins TRBV7-9 to TRBJ2-3; TRBD2 might be the D (6 bases). CDR1 and CDR2 (germline): SEHNR, FQNEAQ (reference sequence). V was shortened by 4 bases and J by 5 bases, with 22 bases between the two germline ends. The CDR3 consists of 17 residues. This chain's CDR3 is CASSSPPGEDTGDTQYF. The DNA of the CDR3 is TGTGCCAGCAGCTCCCCCCCCGGGGAGGATACGGGAGATACGCAGTATTTT.

The V call is TRBV7-9, the J call TRBJ2-1, with TRBD2 matching 15 bases. The V gene end was trimmed by 5 bases and the J gene end by 13 bases; junction bases not matched to a gene: 12. This CDR3 spans 16 amino acids. The germline CDR1 and CDR2 sequences are SEHNR and FQNEAQ (reference sequence). CDR3 DNA: TGTGCCAGCAGCCGGACTAGCGGGGGGGCGGCTGAGACCCAGTTCTTC. As protein: CASSRTSGGAAETQFF.

The chain has TRBV20-1 and TRBJ2-1; D remains ambiguous. The germline gives CDR1 DFQATT, CDR2 SNEGSKA (reference sequence). V lost 5 bases, J lost 5 bases, and 13 bases lay in between. CDR3 length: 13 amino acids. CDR3: CSALKHVNNEQFF. DNA of the CDR3: TGCAGTGCTCTAAAACACGTAAACAATGAGCAGTTCTTC.

In DNA form, the CDR3 reads TGCGCCAGCAGCTCGACCCGACAGGGTCGGTATGGCTACACCTTC. Encoded protein: CASSSTRQGRYGYTF. This chain joins TRBV5-1 and TRBJ1-2; 7 bases agree with TRBD1. Germline V CDR1 and CDR2: SGHRS, YFSETQ. Trimming took 3 bases from V and 5 from J; bases not matched to a gene: 10. The CDR3 is made up of 15 amino acids.

This clonotype has more than one count but fewer than ten. This sequence joins TRBV28 and TRBJ2-5; TRBD1 matches 11 bases. Matching the DNA end better, TRBJ2-7 makes the J call doubtful. Per the germline V gene, CDR1 is MDHEN and CDR2 is SYDVKM. This CDR3 is built from 15 residues. The CDR3 DNA reads as TGTGCCAGCAGGTTTCGGGACAGGGGGATATACGAGCAGTACTTC. Its translation is CASRFRDRGIYEQYF.

This sequence joins TRBV24-1 and TRBJ2-5; TRBD1 matches at 8 bases. Germline CDR1 is KGHDR and CDR2 is SFDVKD. CDR3 length: 16 amino acids. The trim removed 9 bases at V and 11 bases at J, leaving 22 bases unmatched. The CDR3 DNA reads TGTGCCACCGGGGAGACAGGGGCTCGTAATAGGGATGAGCAGTACTTC. Translation: CATGETGARNRDEQYF.

V is TRBV28 and J is TRBJ1-2; TRBD1 might be the D (5 bases). CDR3 length: 14 amino acids. V dropped 2 bases and J dropped 5 bases, with 12 bases sitting between them. CDR1 is MDHEN, CDR2 SYDVKM, per germline. This CDR3 is CASSLGAEGYGYTF. The CDR3 DNA reads TGTGCCAGCAGTTTAGGGGCAGAGGGATATGGCTACACCTTC.

The V call is TRBV5-1, the J call TRBJ2-1; D possibly uses TRBD1 or TRBD2 (5 bases each). V lost 4 bases and J lost 4, with 15 bases in between. In germline, CDR1 is SGHRS, CDR2 YFSETQ. The CDR3 loop spans 15 amino acids. The CDR3 loop is CASSPSRDRYNEQFF. Here the CDR3 DNA reads TGCGCCAGCAGCCCGTCCCGGGACCGATACAATGAGCAGTTCTTC.

The J gene is TRBJ2-5, the V gene TRBV12-3 or TRBV12-4; TRBD1 matches 9 bases. The J call may be incorrect, as the DNA end agrees better with TRBJ2-7. The CDR3 sequence is 13 residues long. CDR3 DNA sequence: TGTGCCAGCAGGGACAGGGGCATGAACGAGCAGTACTTC. This sequence encodes CASRDRGMNEQYF.

This clonotype was observed once. The chain combines TRBV27 with TRBJ2-1, with D perhaps TRBD1 (6 bases). Trimming took off 5 bases at V and 7 bases at J, with 21 bases between the two ends. The length of the CDR3 is 16 residues. Germline V gene sequence: CDR1 MNHEY, CDR2 SMNVEV (reference sequence). The CDR3: CASSPETGQGSNEQFF. Here the CDR3 DNA reads TGTGCCAGCAGTCCCGAAACGGGACAAGGTTCGAATGAGCAGTTCTTC.

Only one count was recorded for this clonotype. The chain couples TRBV29-1 to TRBJ1-1; D gene unclear. Between the trimmed V and J ends, which lost 4 bases and 2 bases, there was a span of 8 bases. Germline CDR1 SQVTM, CDR2 ANQGSEA. The CDR3 is 12 residues long. The CDR3 sequence: CSVARINTEAFF. The DNA of the CDR3 is TGCAGCGTTGCTCGCATAAACACTGAAGCTTTCTTT.

The chain has TRBV20-1 and TRBJ2-5; 7 bases fit TRBD1. Trimming at V came to 3 bases and at J to 5 bases, leaving 9 bases not matched to a gene. Germline V CDR1 and CDR2: DFQATT, SNEGSKA (reference sequence). CDR3 size: 14 residues. The CDR3 loop is CSASEGAALETQYF. In DNA, the CDR3 is TGCAGTGCTAGTGAGGGGGCGGCGTTGGAGACCCAGTACTTC.

This clonotype was recorded only once. The junction shows a germline mismatch at one end, possibly a read error. V gene TRBV6-6 combines with J gene TRBJ2-7, with D hard to call. This CDR3 has 13 amino acids. Germline CDR1 is MNHNY and CDR2 is SVGAGI (reference sequence). CDR3 nucleotides: TGTGCCAGTACAAAGTCCTATTCCTACGAGCAATACTTC. It is translated as CASTKSYSYEQYF.

This clonotype was recorded many times. The gene calls are TRBV28 and TRBJ2-1; 8 bases are shared with TRBD2. Germline lookup yields CDR1 MDHEN and CDR2 SYDVKM. J lost 6 bases, V lost 8 bases, and 15 bases had no gene match. This CDR3 spans 16 amino acids. The CDR3 sequence is CASPATGGSVFNEQFF. The CDR3 region has the DNA TGTGCCAGCCCTGCTACGGGGGGGTCTGTTTTCAATGAGCAGTTCTTC. The entire variable domain, with the rest obtained from reference TRBV28 and TRBJ2-1, is as follows: DVKVTQSSRYLVKRTGEKVFLECVQDMDHENMFWYRQDPGLGLRLIYFSYDVKMKEKGDIPEGYSVSREKKERFSLILESASTNQTSMYLCASPATGGSVFNEQFFGPGTRLTVL.